The 11 T cell receptor beta chains in this list originate from one sample, sequenced in a study of blood T cell repertoires in COVID-19. The assay was immunoSEQ multiplex PCR, and TCRdb's table has in-frame clones only and misses some. The sample yields around 140,000 clones, approximately 84% seen once. The sequenced sample was PBMCs or T cells enriched from blood (not recorded which). The origin of the receptors is a man in his fifties in a cohort exposed to, infected with or recovered from COVID-19 (not recorded which).

This clone has more than one count but fewer than ten. The chain combines TRBV13 with TRBJ2-3, with TRBD2 matching 13 bases. The junction had 6 bases not matched to a gene; V was cut back by 4 bases and J by 2 bases. Germline loops: CDR1 PRHDT, CDR2 FYEKMQ (reference sequence). This CDR3 spans 17 amino acids. The chain's CDR3 is CASSSGLAGKFTDTQYF. The CDR3, as DNA: TGTGCCAGCAGCTCGGGACTAGCGGGAAAATTCACAGATACGCAGTATTTT.

This clone is a singleton in its sample. The chain is built from TRBV9 and TRBJ2-3; the D gene is possibly TRBD2 (6 bases). Germline CDR1 reads SGDLS; CDR2 reads YYNGEE. The CDR3 is 16 residues long. The V gene lost 0 bases and the J gene lost 4 bases, with 15 bases spanning the gap. CDR3 in amino acids: CASSVGVTRNADTQYF. CDR3 sequence (DNA): TGTGCCAGCAGCGTAGGAGTGACTAGGAACGCAGATACGCAGTATTTT.

The rearrangement joins TRBV7-9 to TRBJ1-1; D is undetermined. The CDR3 is 11 amino acids. The V end lost 5 bases, the J end lost 4 bases, and 5 bases lay between the germline ends. Germline CDR1 reads SEHNR; CDR2 reads FQNEAQ (reference sequence). The CDR3 sequence is CASSLATEAFF. The CDR3 DNA follows: TGTGCCAGCAGCCTGGCCACTGAAGCTTTCTTT.

This clone was recorded only once. The CDR3 sequence is CASSPRGEDYGYTF. In DNA, the CDR3 is TGTGCCAGCAGCCCGCGGGGGGAGGACTATGGCTACACCTTC. The chain employs TRBV5-6 and TRBJ1-2, with D possibly TRBD1 on 5 matching bases. The CDR3 length is 14 residues. Trimming removed 4 bases from V and 3 bases from J, with 13 bases in between. CDR1 is SGHDT, CDR2 YYEEEE, per germline.

The J gene is TRBJ2-3, the V gene TRBV19; the D gene is possibly TRBD1 (5 bases). Germline loops: CDR1 LNHDA, CDR2 SQIVND (reference sequence). With 2 bases removed from V and 0 bases from J, the gap between germline ends came to 9 bases. This CDR3 has 15 amino acids. CDR3 DNA: TGTGCCAGTAGTATAACAGGCGCTAGCACAGATACGCAGTATTTT. Its translation is CASSITGASTDTQYF.

The chain links TRBV5-1 to TRBJ1-2; maybe TRBD1 (6 bases). Trimming stripped 3 bases from V and 0 bases from J, with 12 bases between. The germline CDR1 and CDR2 sequences are SGHRS and YFSETQ. CDR3 length: 15 residues. The CDR3 protein is CASSYTGTTNYGYTF. DNA of the CDR3: TGCGCCAGCAGCTACACCGGGACAACTAACTATGGCTACACCTTC.

This chain uses TRBV9 with TRBJ1-1; the match to TRBD1 covers 10 bases. Unmatched junction bases numbered 2, after V lost 2 bases and J lost 1 base. The CDR3 extends over 15 amino acids. CDR1 is SGDLS, CDR2 YYNGEE, per germline. The CDR3, as DNA: TGTGCCAGCAGCGTCCGGGACAGGGGGAACACTGAAGCTTTCTTT. The encoded protein is CASSVRDRGNTEAFF.

The chain combines TRBV12-3 or TRBV12-4 with TRBJ2-1; TRBD2 aligns across 7 bases. Unmatched junction bases numbered 8, after V lost 7 bases and J lost 8 bases. The CDR3 extends over 13 amino acids. CDR3 sequence reads: CASNMGGRYEQFF. The CDR3 nucleotides read TGTGCCAGCAATATGGGAGGGCGCTATGAGCAGTTCTTC.

The rearrangement links TRBV7-2 to TRBJ2-7; TRBD2 might be the D (5 bases). V was trimmed by 5 bases and J by 5 bases, leaving 16 bases between them. CDR1 and CDR2 (germline): SGHTA, FQGNSA. The CDR3 consists of 14 residues. The CDR3 DNA is TGTGCCAGCAGCCCGGACTTTAACCGCGACGAGCAGTACTTC. It codes for CASSPDFNRDEQYF.

The rearrangement joins TRBV7-9 to TRBJ2-7; a possible D gene is TRBD1 (5 bases). V lost 1 base and J lost 3, with 13 bases in between. Germline CDR1 and CDR2: SEHNR and FQNEAQ (reference sequence). The CDR3 runs 15 residues. DNA of the CDR3: TGTGCCAGCAGCTTAGTTCAGGGAATTTTCTACGAGCAGTACTTC. Its translation is CASSLVQGIFYEQYF.

This chain uses TRBV30 with TRBJ2-2, with D tentatively TRBD1 (6 bases). Germline V gives CDR1 GTSNPN, CDR2 SVGIG (reference sequence). The length of the CDR3 is 14 residues. Trimming took 0 bases from V and 4 from J, leaving 9 bases between them. The CDR3 bases are TGTGCCTGGAGTGTACAGGGAATCACCGGGGAGCTGTTTTTT. This encodes CAWSVQGITGELFF.